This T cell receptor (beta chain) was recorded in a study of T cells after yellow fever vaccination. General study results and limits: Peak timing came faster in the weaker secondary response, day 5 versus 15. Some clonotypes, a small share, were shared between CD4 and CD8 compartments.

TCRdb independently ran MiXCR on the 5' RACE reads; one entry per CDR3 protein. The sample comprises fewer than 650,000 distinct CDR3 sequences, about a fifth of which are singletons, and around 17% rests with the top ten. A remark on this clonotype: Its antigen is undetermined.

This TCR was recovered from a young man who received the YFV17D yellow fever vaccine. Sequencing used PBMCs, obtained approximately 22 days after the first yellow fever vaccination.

CDR3 region: CASSNQGRGYTF. The CDR3 DNA reads as TGTGCCAGCAGTAACCAGGGCCGGGGCTACACCTTC. The chain recombines TRBV27 with TRBJ1-2; the D gene is possibly TRBD1 (5 bases). The CDR3 loop spans 12 amino acids. CDR1 is MNHEY, CDR2 SMNVEV, per germline (reference sequence). Trimming pared 5 bases from V and 8 bases from J, leaving 12 bases between.